A selection of T cell receptor beta chains follows, all from one sample in a study of T-cell reconstitution after alpha-beta-depleted transplantation in children. Via MiXCR, TCRdb re-called the PCR reads, giving one row per CDR3 protein. The sample shows a few hundred thousand distinct CDR3 sequences, roughly 30% of them seen only once. Sequencing was performed on PBMCs, taken before TCRalphabeta/CD19-depleted stem cell transplant. These receptors all come from a boy in the first two years of life with Wiskott-Aldrich syndrome, due to receive a stem cell transplant. Each CDR3 is given with its conserved first and last residue.

V	J	CDR3
TRBV28	TRBJ1-3	CASRGPGNTIYF
TRBV15	TRBJ1-5	CATSRARANQPQHF
TRBV20-1	TRBJ1-2	CSAPPFREGSSGYTF
TRBV20-1	TRBJ1-3	CSASDRFRNTIYF
TRBV7-3	TRBJ2-7	CASSLGRGREQYF
TRBV3-1	TRBJ2-7	CASSHRQGEQYF
TRBV5-1	TRBJ2-4	CASSLDLGGAGAKNIQYF
TRBV27	TRBJ2-3	CAIKRWSTDTQYF
TRBV20-1	TRBJ2-7	CSAQLEADSYEQYF
TRBV7-2	TRBJ2-1	CASSLNTGLGQFF
TRBV20-1	TRBJ2-1	CSAAGGSSYNEQFF
TRBV10-3	TRBJ2-7	CAISEHSTYEQYF
TRBV5-6	TRBJ2-3	CASSLSGFTDTQYF
TRBV28	TRBJ1-5	CASSFSGFGSNQPQHF
TRBV2	TRBJ1-5	CASSWSNRGQGSQPQHF
TRBV3-1	TRBJ2-1	CASSQFAGSGPYNEQFF
TRBV20-1	TRBJ2-1	CSASSPGLAINEQFF
TRBV28	TRBJ2-5	CASNFPLPGGKREEWETQYF
TRBV5-1	TRBJ2-1	CASSTGGDEQFF
TRBV7-2	TRBJ2-1	CASSLKGGTSGRGGNEQFF
TRBV20-1	TRBJ2-1	CSAASGGSDQFF
TRBV11-1	TRBJ1-1	CASSWDPGRKPYDTEAFF
TRBV11-2	TRBJ2-7	CASSLDSTGNYEQYF
TRBV12-3/TRBV12-4	TRBJ2-1	CASSFWVSGSPYNEQFF
TRBV9	TRBJ2-2	CASSRGLQNTGELFF
TRBV12-3/TRBV12-4	TRBJ1-6	CASSSTQGPIGSPLHF
TRBV7-9	TRBJ2-3	CASSPRGGSADTQYF
TRBV5-1	TRBJ2-1	CASSAGTSRSGNEQFF
TRBV28	TRBJ1-6	CASSFSSGLNNSPLHF
TRBV5-1	TRBJ2-7	CASSGSGTGHYEQYF
TRBV13	TRBJ2-3	CASSPSLATSTDTQYF
TRBV6-1	TRBJ2-1	CASSAGTSVFLYNEQFF
TRBV9	TRBJ2-2	CASSVKPNTGELFF
TRBV5-1	TRBJ2-7	CASSFSAGAFYEQYF
TRBV28	TRBJ2-7	CASRRGLPEQYF
TRBV5-1	TRBJ2-3	CASSLPRTGRGTDTQYF
TRBV20-1	TRBJ2-7	CSASRNTGEQYF
TRBV29-1	TRBJ2-3	CSVLTSRLAGYTDTQYF
TRBV7-2	TRBJ2-3	CASSRTESTDTQYF
TRBV29-1	TRBJ2-1	CSALGIGTYNEQFF
TRBV18	TRBJ2-5	CASSPSDLQETQYF
TRBV12-3/TRBV12-4	TRBJ2-7	CASSFRAGVGYEQYF
TRBV19	TRBJ1-1	CASRTALLNTEAFF
TRBV20-1	TRBJ2-1	CSATGLEINNEQFF
TRBV12-3/TRBV12-4	TRBJ2-3	CASSLGAGTSSDTQYF
TRBV18	TRBJ2-7	CASSRRLAGNSYEQYF
TRBV12-3/TRBV12-4	TRBJ1-3	CASSIRLIGGNTIYF
TRBV11-2	TRBJ2-1	CASSPPGVSSYNEQFF
TRBV20-1	TRBJ2-1	CSARESSGTGVEQFF
TRBV2	TRBJ2-2	CASSEGLAGGRNTGELFF
TRBV12-3/TRBV12-4	TRBJ1-3	CASSFIGGSGNTIYF
TRBV25-1	TRBJ2-6	CASSERGRGSSGANVLTF
TRBV20-1	TRBJ1-4	CSARGSVRPTTNEKLFF